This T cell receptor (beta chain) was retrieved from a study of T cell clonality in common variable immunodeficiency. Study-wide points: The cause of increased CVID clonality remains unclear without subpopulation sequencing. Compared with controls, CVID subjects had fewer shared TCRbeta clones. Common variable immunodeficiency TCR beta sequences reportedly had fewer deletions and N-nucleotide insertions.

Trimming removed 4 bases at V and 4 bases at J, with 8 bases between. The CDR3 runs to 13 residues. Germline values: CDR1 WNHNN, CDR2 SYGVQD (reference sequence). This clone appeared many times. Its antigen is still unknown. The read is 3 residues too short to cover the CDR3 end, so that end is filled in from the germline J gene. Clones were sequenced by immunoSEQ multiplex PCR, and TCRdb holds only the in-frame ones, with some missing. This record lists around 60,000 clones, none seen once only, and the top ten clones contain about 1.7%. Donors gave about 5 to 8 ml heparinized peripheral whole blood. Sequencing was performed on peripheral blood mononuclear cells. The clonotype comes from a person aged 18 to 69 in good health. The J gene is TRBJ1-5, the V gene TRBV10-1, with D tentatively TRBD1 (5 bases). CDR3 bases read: TGCGCCAGCAGTGCAGGGCTGAATCAGCCC. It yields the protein CASSAGLNQP. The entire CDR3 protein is CASSAGLNQPQHF.